The 9 T cell receptor beta chains given below trace back to one sample, sequenced in a study of shared T cell receptors in the human thymus. Repertoires were generated with immunoSEQ multiplex PCR, while TCRdb's copy carries only in-frame clones and drops some. The sample shows approximately 660,000 clones, roughly 88% of them seen only once. This same sample was also taken into another study, of human thymus T cells.

Sequencing was carried out using thymocytes. All receptors derive from a boy under two years old with a congenital heart defect.

The V and J genes are TRBV5-1 and TRBJ2-1; 10 bases align to TRBD2. J was trimmed by 6 bases and V by 0 bases; bases with no gene match: 6. The CDR3 is made up of 16 amino acids. Germline CDR1 reads SGHRS; CDR2 reads YFSETQ. The DNA for the CDR3 is TGCGCCAGCAGCTTGGAGGCTAGCGGGAGCCTCAATGAGCAGTTCTTC. Translating it yields CASSLEASGSLNEQFF.

The chain has TRBV4-3 and TRBJ2-7; D uncertain. From germline, CDR1 is LGHNA and CDR2 YSLEER. This CDR3 is built from 17 residues. Trimming removed 3 bases at V and 0 bases at J, with 18 bases between. The CDR3 nucleotides are TGCGCCAGCAGCCAGCGTCCCATTAGAGGAAGCTCCTACGAGCAGTACTTC. Its protein is CASSQRPIRGSSYEQYF.

The chain uses TRBV19 and TRBJ2-1; D might be TRBD1 (5 bases). Germline loops: CDR1 LNHDA, CDR2 SQIVND (reference sequence). The CDR3 covers 14 residues. The V end lost 0 bases, the J end lost 8 bases, and 11 bases lay between the germline ends. The CDR3 nucleotides are TGTGCCAGTAGTATAGAGGGGCCAAGGGATGAGCAGTTCTTC. Translated, it gives CASSIEGPRDEQFF.

This rearrangement joins TRBV27 to TRBJ2-5; a possible D gene is TRBD1 (6 bases). V was trimmed by 8 bases and J by 1 base, leaving 17 bases between them. In germline, CDR1 is MNHEY, CDR2 SMNVEV (reference sequence). The CDR3 loop spans 15 amino acids. The CDR3 coding sequence is TGTGCCAGCTATTACAGGGCCCTGGGCCAAGAGACCCAGTACTTC. This sequence encodes CASYYRALGQETQYF.

This clone was counted once. The rearrangement links TRBV7-2 to TRBJ2-2; TRBD1 agrees at 9 bases. Germline CDR1 SGHTA, CDR2 FQGNSA. Trimming took 3 bases from V and 6 from J; bases not matched to a gene: 14. The CDR3 totals 18 residues. The DNA for the CDR3 is TGTGCCAGCAGCTTCCTCCCGGGACAGGGTGGATTCGCCGGGGAGCTGTTTTTT. Its protein product is CASSFLPGQGGFAGELFF.

The chain uses TRBV5-6 and TRBJ2-1, with a weak D call TRBD1 (6 bases). The CDR3 extends over 18 amino acids. The germline V gene has CDR1 SGHDT and CDR2 YYEEEE. The V end was cut by 4 bases, the J end by 8 bases, with 28 bases between. In DNA, the CDR3 is TGTGCCAGCAGCCGAGGGACATTCCGGGACGGGAATAGGGATGAGCAGTTCTTC. Its translation is CASSRGTFRDGNRDEQFF.

The gene calls are TRBV10-3 and TRBJ2-2, with D perhaps matching TRBD2 (5 bases). CDR1 and CDR2 from the germline V gene are ENHRY and SYGVKD. CDR3 length: 17 amino acids. The V gene lost 0 bases and the J gene lost 0 bases, with 11 bases spanning the gap. CDR3 protein: CAISESRVGTNTGELFF. The CDR3 nucleotides are TGTGCCATCAGTGAGTCGAGGGTGGGGACGAACACCGGGGAGCTGTTTTTT.

The chain employs TRBV4-3 and TRBJ2-3; 7 bases match TRBD1. J lost 5 bases, V lost 4 bases, and 15 bases had no gene match. CDR1 and CDR2 (germline): LGHNA, YSLEER. This CDR3 has 17 amino acids. CDR3 nucleotides: TGCGCCAGCAGCCTAATACGGGACAGCACTAGGGGAGATACGCAGTATTTT. This gives the protein CASSLIRDSTRGDTQYF.

This clone was detected only once. The rearrangement joins TRBV20-1 to TRBJ2-1; 7 bases match TRBD2. Germline CDR1 and CDR2: DFQATT and SNEGSKA (reference sequence). J lost 14 bases, V lost 3 bases, and 1 base had no gene match. This CDR3 spans 9 amino acids. The CDR3 DNA reads TGCAGTGCTAGCCGGGAGGAGTTCTTC. Its protein is CSASREEFF.